The clone carrying this T cell receptor (beta chain) was detected a few times. Its antigen is unknown. Preparation of the TCRbeta library used unique molecular identifiers. Via MiXCR, TCRdb re-called the PCR reads, giving one row per CDR3 protein. The sample has 190,000 or so distinct CDR3 sequences; 6.3% are singletons. The data were obtained in a study of T-cell reconstitution after alpha-beta-depleted transplantation in children. General study findings and limits: Several hundred expanded graft clones reportedly gave rise to the alpha-beta T cells present about two months after transplant.

V was trimmed by 2 bases and J by 3 bases, leaving 11 bases between them. The CDR3 has 14 residues. Germline-derived CDR1 and CDR2 are GTSNPN and SVGIG (reference sequence). The clonotype originates from a girl under three years old with combined immunodeficiency, due to receive a stem cell transplant. The specimen comprised PBMCs, sampled before TCRalphabeta/CD19-depleted stem cell transplant. This chain links TRBV30 with TRBJ1-5; tentatively, D is TRBD1 (5 bases). CDR3 region: CAWSHGTLNQPQHF. For the CDR3, the DNA is TGTGCCTGGAGTCACGGGACCCTCAATCAGCCCCAGCATTTT.